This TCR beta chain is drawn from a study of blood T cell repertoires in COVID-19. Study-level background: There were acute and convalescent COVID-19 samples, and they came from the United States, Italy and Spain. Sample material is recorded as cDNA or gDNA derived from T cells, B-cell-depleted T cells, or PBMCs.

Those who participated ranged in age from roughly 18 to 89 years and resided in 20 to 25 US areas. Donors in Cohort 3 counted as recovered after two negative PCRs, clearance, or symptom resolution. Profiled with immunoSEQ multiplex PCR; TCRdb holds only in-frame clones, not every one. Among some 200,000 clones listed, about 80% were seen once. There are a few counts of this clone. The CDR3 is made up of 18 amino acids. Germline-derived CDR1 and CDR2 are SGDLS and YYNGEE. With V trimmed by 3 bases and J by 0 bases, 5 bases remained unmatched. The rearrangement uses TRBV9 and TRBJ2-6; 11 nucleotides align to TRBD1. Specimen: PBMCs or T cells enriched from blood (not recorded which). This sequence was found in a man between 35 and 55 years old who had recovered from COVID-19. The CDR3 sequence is CASSAGQGAPSGANVLTF. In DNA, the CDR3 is TGTGCCAGCAGCGCTGGACAGGGGGCCCCCTCTGGGGCCAACGTCCTGACTTTC.